This is a list of T cell receptor beta chains from one sample in a study of blood T cell repertoires in COVID-19. Clones were read by immunoSEQ multiplex PCR, and TCRdb kept only the in-frame ones, dropping some. The data contain roughly 200,000 clones, 84% of them seen just once; the ten biggest clones take up under 12%. Specimen: peripheral blood. The receptors were sampled from an elderly woman with COVID-19, enrolled during active disease. Both conserved end residues are part of each CDR3. D genes are given only for firm matches. Size values are once, few and many counts, or a class for expanded clones, and some rows have none.

d_call clone_size j_call v_call cdr3_aa cdr3_nt
NA NA TRBJ2-7 TRBV5-1 CASSETRYEQYF TGCGCCAGCAGCGAGACTAGATACGAGCAGTACTTC
TRBD1 NA TRBJ1-1 TRBV18 CASSRQGVTEAFF TGTGCCAGCTCAAGACAGGGGGTCACTGAAGCTTTCTTT
NA once TRBJ1-4 TRBV2 CASSAGFDEKLFF TGTGCCAGCAGTGCGGGTTTTGACGAAAAACTGTTTTTT
NA once TRBJ2-7 TRBV15 CATSRGGNSYEQYF TGTGCCACCAGCAGAGGAGGCAATAGCTACGAGCAGTACTTC
NA few TRBJ1-2 TRBV7-2 CASSPPGGLYGYTF TGTGCCAGCAGCCCGCCGGGGGGGCTATATGGCTACACCTTC
NA NA TRBJ2-3 TRBV5-1 CASSSTGLTDTQYF TGCGCCAGCAGCTCTACAGGACTAACAGATACGCAGTATTTT
TRBD1 NA TRBJ2-7 TRBV18 CASSRGQGSTYEQYF TGTGCCAGCTCACGGGGACAGGGTAGTACCTACGAGCAGTACTTC
NA NA TRBJ1-2 TRBV18 CASSPQNRDNYGYTF TGTGCCAGCTCACCACAAAACAGGGATAACTATGGCTACACCTTC
NA once TRBJ1-1 TRBV3-1/TRBV3-2 CASSQADTEAFF TGTGCCAGCAGCCAGGCAGACACTGAAGCTTTCTTT
NA NA TRBJ2-7 TRBV30 CAWSRQGNEQYF TGTGCCTGGAGTCGGCAGGGAAACGAGCAGTACTTC
TRBD1 NA TRBJ2-7 TRBV15 CATSRDAQGANEQYF TGTGCCACCAGCAGAGATGCCCAGGGGGCGAACGAGCAGTACTTC
TRBD1 NA TRBJ1-4 TRBV3-1/TRBV3-2 CASSGLTGNNEKLFF TGTGCCAGCAGCGGGTTGACAGGGAATAATGAAAAACTGTTTTTT
TRBD2 NA TRBJ2-3 TRBV28 CASSLTSGGTSTDTQYF TGTGCCAGCAGCTTGACGAGCGGGGGAACTAGCACAGATACGCAGTATTTT
NA once TRBJ2-1 TRBV5-5 CASSPVGLLTNEQFF TGTGCCAGCAGCCCGGTCGGACTACTGACGAATGAGCAGTTCTTC
TRBD1 NA TRBJ1-4 TRBV29-1 CSATSVGQGADEKLFF TGCAGCGCAACGTCGGTAGGACAGGGGGCGGATGAAAAACTGTTTTTT
TRBD1 NA TRBJ1-2 TRBV27 CASSLSGQGNYGYTF TGTGCCAGCAGTTTATCGGGACAGGGAAACTATGGCTACACCTTC
TRBD1 few TRBJ2-3 TRBV3-1/TRBV3-2 CASSPDREAQYF TGTGCCAGCAGCCCGGACAGGGAGGCGCAGTATTTT
NA NA TRBJ2-2 TRBV4-3 CASSQAGGPNTGELFF TGCGCCAGCAGCCAAGCAGGGGGGCCCAACACCGGGGAGCTGTTTTTT
NA NA TRBJ1-1 TRBV6-5 CATLKDSLMNTEAFF TGTGCCACACTCAAGGACAGCCTCATGAACACTGAAGCTTTCTTT
TRBD2 NA TRBJ2-1 TRBV4-2 CASSPLGSGGAKGNEQFF TGTGCCAGCAGCCCGCTCGGCAGCGGGGGGGCGAAAGGCAATGAGCAGTTCTTC
TRBD1 NA TRBJ1-3 TRBV19 CASMKLGQGIASGNTIYF TGTGCCAGTATGAAGTTGGGACAGGGGATAGCCTCTGGAAACACCATATATTTT
NA NA TRBJ2-7 TRBV30 CAWSDLETGAYEQYF TGTGCCTGGAGTGATCTGGAGACAGGAGCCTACGAGCAGTACTTC